Listed here are 23 T cell receptor beta chains from one sample, sequenced in a study of beta chain features in type 1 diabetes. The isolated RNA, all of it, was reverse transcribed, so expressed TCRB transcripts were what got sequenced. TCRdb keeps only in-frame clones here, not all; method: immunoSEQ multiplex PCR. Here the sample spans about 150,000 clones, over 9.5% being singletons. Sequenced input: naive CD4+ T cells from blood. These receptors originate from a man in his late teens or twenties in good health.

The rearrangement links TRBV11-2 to TRBJ2-5, with 7 bases fitting TRBD1. CDR3 length: 14 amino acids. CDR1 and CDR2 from the germline V gene are SGHAT and FQNNGV. After removal of 3 bases from V and 1 base from J, the junction contained 2 bases not matched to a gene. This CDR3 reads CASSFRTGQETQYF. CDR3 nucleotide sequence: TGTGCCAGCAGCTTCCGGACAGGCCAAGAGACCCAGTACTTC.

The chain combines TRBV28 with TRBJ2-5; tentative D call: TRBD2 (6 bases). The CDR3 has 15 amino acids. The germline V and J ends were trimmed by 5 bases and 2 bases, with 15 bases remaining between them. CDR1 and CDR2 (germline): MDHEN, SYDVKM. This chain's CDR3 is CASSPGVGQQETQYF. The DNA for the CDR3 is TGTGCCAGCAGTCCGGGGGTTGGGCAGCAAGAGACCCAGTACTTC.

The chain couples TRBV6-1 to TRBJ2-3; possible D gene TRBD2, 7 bases. Trimming pared 2 bases from V and 0 bases from J, leaving 9 bases between. Germline CDR1 MNHNS, CDR2 SASEGT. This CDR3 comprises 15 residues. CDR3 coding DNA: TGTGCCAGCAGTGAAAGGGGGGGTAGCACAGATACGCAGTATTTT. This sequence encodes CASSERGGSTDTQYF.

The chain links TRBV4-3 to TRBJ1-2, with D possibly being TRBD1 (6 bases). CDR3 size: 16 residues. Germline loops: CDR1 LGHNA, CDR2 YSLEER. V was shortened by 0 bases and J by 1 base, with 12 bases between the two germline ends. The CDR3, as DNA: TGCGCCAGCAGCCAAGATCGGACAGCCCGTAACTATGGCTACACCTTC. It specifies CASSQDRTARNYGYTF.

This clone was detected many times. CDR3 sequence reads: CASSSIRGPDTQYF. The CDR3 DNA sequence: TGTGCCAGCAGCTCAATCAGAGGGCCAGATACGCAGTATTTT. The genes are TRBV11-2 and TRBJ2-3; tentatively, D is TRBD2 (5 bases). Deletions cut 4 bases from V and 4 bases from J, with 12 bases between. CDR3 size: 14 residues. In germline, CDR1 is SGHAT, CDR2 FQNNGV.

The rearrangement uses TRBV7-2 and TRBJ2-5; D possibly corresponds to TRBD2 (6 bases). Looked up from germline, CDR1 is SGHTA and CDR2 is FQGNSA. V lost 5 bases and J lost 2, with 15 bases in between. This CDR3 has 15 amino acids. CDR3 residues: CASSQTRDLQETQYF. CDR3 sequence (DNA): TGTGCCAGCAGCCAAACCCGGGACTTACAAGAGACCCAGTACTTC.

This clone has just a few counts. The chain combines TRBV30 with TRBJ1-2; D gene unclear. Germline CDR1 reads GTSNPN; CDR2 reads SVGIG (reference sequence). Trimming removed 2 bases from V and 9 bases from J, with 10 bases in between. CDR3 length: 11 residues. CDR3 sequence: CAWSRSGRYTF. CDR3 bases: TGTGCCTGGAGTCGGTCCGGTCGCTACACCTTC.

This clone appeared a few times. This chain joins TRBV11-2 and TRBJ2-7; D may be TRBD2 (5 bases). CDR1 is SGHAT and CDR2 is FQNNGV in the germline V gene. The CDR3 length is 14 residues. Trimming cost V 3 bases and J 0 bases, with 9 bases left between them. The CDR3 region has the DNA TGTGCCAGCAGCTTTCGGGATTCCTCCTACGAGCAGTACTTC. Its translation: CASSFRDSSYEQYF.

This clone was observed a few times. The genes are TRBV5-1 and TRBJ2-7; TRBD1 matches at 10 bases. Trimming cost V 4 bases and J 4 bases; bases outside gene matches: 5. Germline V gene data show CDR1 as SGHRS and CDR2 as YFSETQ. This CDR3 contains 14 residues. The CDR3 reads CASSQRQGAYEQYF. The CDR3, as DNA: TGCGCCAGCAGCCAAAGACAGGGGGCTTACGAGCAGTACTTC.

The chain recombines TRBV6-5 with TRBJ2-7; 9 positions match TRBD1. This CDR3 comprises 15 residues. CDR1 and CDR2 from the germline V gene are MNHEY and SVGAGI. V trimming: 6 bases; J trimming: 5 bases; junction bases outside the gene matches: 11. The CDR3 DNA follows: TGTGCCAGCAGCCTCCCCGGGACAGGGTATAACGAGCAGTACTTC. This gives the protein CASSLPGTGYNEQYF.

The chain has TRBV2 and TRBJ2-4, with TRBD2 matching over 7 bases. Germline V gene data show CDR1 as SNHLY and CDR2 as FYNNEI. The V segment lost 10 bases and the J segment 0 bases; nucleotides outside the gene matches: 9. The CDR3 runs to 15 residues. CDR3 sequence (DNA): TGTGCCACCCGGGGGGATATGTTAGCCAAAAACATTCAGTACTTC. Translated: CATRGDMLAKNIQYF.

The genes are TRBV21-1 and TRBJ2-1; the table's D call of TRBD2 was not tested on the DNA. TRBV21-1 is shown as a pseudogene. The CDR3 extends over 17 amino acids. The CDR3 spells CASSKFTTSGGYNEQFF. CDR3 in DNA: TGTGCCAGCAGCAAATTCACAACTAGCGGGGGCTACAATGAGCAGTTCTTC.

This clone came up a few times. The chain has TRBV19 and TRBJ1-2, with D possibly TRBD1 on 5 matching bases. Germline CDR1 and CDR2: LNHDA and SQIVND (reference sequence). V lost 6 bases and J 4 bases, leaving 15 bases between the germline ends. This CDR3 comprises 14 residues. The CDR3 nucleotides are TGTGCCAGTAGAGCACAGGTGGGCGGCTATGGCTACACCTTC. Protein sequence: CASRAQVGGYGYTF.

Only a few counts were recorded for this clone. This chain joins TRBV18 and TRBJ2-3, with no clear D. The CDR3 is 12 residues long. The V end lost 2 bases, the J end lost 6 bases, and 6 bases lay between the germline ends. Germline loops: CDR1 KGHSH, CDR2 LQKENI. CDR3 amino acids: CASSPIGDTQYF. CDR3 sequence (DNA): TGTGCCAGCTCACCAATCGGTGATACGCAGTATTTT.

This clone was counted between two and nine times. This chain uses TRBV5-4 with TRBJ2-7; maybe TRBD2 (5 bases). Germline V gene data show CDR1 as SGHNT and CDR2 as YYREEE (reference sequence). The CDR3 contains 14 residues. V lost 4 bases and J lost 2, with 13 bases in between. The CDR3 loop reads CASSQASGPYEQYF. The CDR3 DNA reads TGTGCCAGCAGCCAAGCGAGCGGACCCTACGAGCAGTACTTC.

This clone showed up just a few times. This rearrangement joins TRBV19 to TRBJ2-3; 7 bases are shared with TRBD1. This CDR3 spans 15 amino acids. Germline assignment: CDR1 LNHDA and CDR2 SQIVND (reference sequence). The J segment lost 4 bases and the V segment lost 6 bases, leaving 10 bases of the junction unmatched. CDR3 sequence (DNA): TGTGCCAGTAGAGCCGGGACAGTAGGCCCAGATACGCAGTATTTT. Translating gives CASRAGTVGPDTQYF.

The chain uses TRBV6-5 and TRBJ1-5; 7 positions agree with TRBD1. The CDR3 loop spans 14 amino acids. Germline V gene lookup returns CDR1 MNHEY and CDR2 SVGAGI. V was pared by 5 bases and J by 9 bases, with 10 bases of the junction left unmatched. CDR3 region: CASSRDRDIGPQHF. The CDR3 nucleotides read TGTGCCAGCAGTCGAGACAGGGATATTGGGCCCCAGCATTTT.

The chain employs TRBV18 and TRBJ1-4; D is possibly TRBD1 (5 bases). This CDR3 is 16 amino acids long. Germline V gene data show CDR1 as KGHSH and CDR2 as LQKENI. V was shortened by 7 bases and J by 4 bases, with 19 bases between the two germline ends. The CDR3: CASLGPGSNLNEKLFF. CDR3 sequence (DNA): TGTGCCAGCTTGGGGCCAGGTTCTAACCTTAATGAAAAACTGTTTTTT.

V and J are TRBV19 and TRBJ2-5; 12 bases fit TRBD2. This CDR3 has 15 amino acids. Germline loops: CDR1 LNHDA, CDR2 SQIVND (reference sequence). V lost 5 bases, J lost 4 bases, and 5 bases stayed unmatched. CDR3 protein: CASSSASGGAETQYF. The CDR3 DNA sequence: TGTGCCAGTAGTTCGGCTAGCGGGGGGGCAGAGACCCAGTACTTC. Filled out from reference TRBV19 and TRBJ2-5, the complete variable domain reads DGGITQSPKYLFRKEGQNVTLSCEQNLNHDAMYWYRQDPGQGLRLIYYSQIVNDFQKGDIAEGYSVSREKKESFPLTVTSAQKNPTAFYLCASSSASGGAETQYFGPGTRLLVL.

A few counts support this clone. The V gene is TRBV6-1, the J gene TRBJ2-7; TRBD2 matches at 9 bases. Unmatched junction bases numbered 5, after V lost 6 bases and J lost 2 bases. This CDR3 region has 14 residues. Germline CDR1 and CDR2: MNHNS and SASEGT. CDR3 protein: CASRDSGGPYEQYF. The CDR3 DNA reads TGTGCCAGCAGGGATAGCGGGGGCCCCTACGAGCAGTACTTC.

The rearrangement uses TRBV14 and TRBJ2-7, with D perhaps matching TRBD1 (6 bases). V shed 2 bases and J shed 6 bases, with 17 bases lying between them. This CDR3 is built from 15 residues. Germline V CDR1 and CDR2: SGHDN, FVKESK. CDR3 nucleotides: TGTGCCAGCAGCCAATTCCGGAACAGGGATCTCGAGCAGTACTTC. It translates to CASSQFRNRDLEQYF.

This clone was seen only a few times. This sequence joins TRBV6-5 and TRBJ1-3; a possible D gene is TRBD1 (5 bases). The V and J ends lost 7 bases and 0 bases respectively, with 7 bases between them. Germline V gene sequence: CDR1 MNHEY, CDR2 SVGAGI. The length of the CDR3 is 13 residues. The CDR3 loop reads CASKQDSGNTIYF. CDR3 DNA sequence: TGTGCCAGCAAACAGGACTCTGGAAACACCATATATTTT.

This rearrangement joins TRBV7-2 to TRBJ2-5; TRBD2 aligns across 9 bases. The CDR3 extends over 14 amino acids. V trimming: 6 bases; J trimming: 2 bases; junction bases outside the gene matches: 4. The germline CDR1 and CDR2 sequences are SGHTA and FQGNSA. CDR3: CASRPTSGQETQYF. CDR3 DNA sequence: TGTGCCAGCAGGCCGACTAGCGGACAAGAGACCCAGTACTTC.